Presented here are 15 T cell receptor beta chains from one specimen sequenced in a study of CD8 T cells in ankylosing spondylitis (dated by TCRdb to the late 2010s). Libraries were built with 5' RACE. The sequencing machine was an Illumina HiSeq 2500. Using fastp trimming at Q25 and MiXCR clonotype assembly, TCRdb reanalyzed the public sequencing data and kept in-frame beta chains. Rows merge per CDR3 protein into single entries with the most common DNA and genes. The sample table records nearly 350,000 distinct CDR3 sequences; about 14% of these occur just once. The ten largest clones represent 0.95% to 1.4% of the sample. Sample: blood, either unsorted or a sorted T cell fraction (not recorded which). The source is a male donor with ankylosing spondylitis or in good health (not recorded which).

The gene calls are TRBV6-2 or TRBV6-3 and TRBJ1-1; no reliable D call. Trimming shortened V by 6 bases and J by 1 base, and 12 bases separated the two germline ends. Germline V lookup: CDR1 MNHEY, CDR2 SVGEGT. This CDR3 has 14 residues. The CDR3 nucleotides are TGTGCCAGCAGCCTTAAAGGAAGGAACACTGAAGCTTTCTTT. It is translated as CASSLKGRNTEAFF.

The chain joins TRBV24-1 to TRBJ2-3; TRBD1 matches 8 bases. The trim removed 3 bases at V and 1 base at J, leaving 11 bases unmatched. This CDR3 region has 18 residues. Germline V gene lookup returns CDR1 KGHDR and CDR2 SFDVKD. CDR3: CATSDPTSGTGGTDTQYF. The CDR3 region has the DNA TGTGCCACCAGTGATCCCACCTCCGGGACAGGCGGCACAGATACGCAGTATTTT.

This clonotype was counted a few times. This chain uses TRBV5-1 with TRBJ2-5, with a tentative D call TRBD2 (6 bases). Germline CDR1 and CDR2: SGHRS and YFSETQ. The CDR3 sequence is 14 residues long. The V and J ends lost 0 bases and 5 bases respectively, with 11 bases between them. The CDR3: CASSLVTSGETQYF. CDR3 nucleotides: TGCGCCAGCAGCTTGGTCACCAGCGGGGAGACCCAGTACTTC.

This clonotype was observed a few times. This chain connects TRBV5-1 to TRBJ1-5; unclear D gene. The CDR3 runs to 17 residues. Trimming removed 4 bases from V and 0 bases from J, with 17 bases in between. In germline, CDR1 is SGHRS, CDR2 YFSETQ. CDR3 in DNA: TGCGCCAGCAGCCCTGGATCAGGTGGGGTTAGCAATCAGCCCCAGCATTTT. Amino acid sequence: CASSPGSGGVSNQPQHF.

The chain employs TRBV11-3 and TRBJ2-7; 7 nucleotides align to TRBD1. The germline V gene has CDR1 SGHNT and CDR2 YENEEA. The V and J ends lost 2 bases and 0 bases, in that order; junction bases with no gene match: 7. The CDR3 is made up of 16 amino acids. CDR3 DNA sequence: TGTGCCAGCAGCTTACCAACAGGGGCCAGCTCCTACGAGCAGTACTTC. Its protein product is CASSLPTGASSYEQYF.

This clonotype was observed many times. The chain has TRBV25-1 and TRBJ1-2; D gene ambiguous. This CDR3 has 11 amino acids. V gave up 5 bases and J gave up 4 bases, with 5 bases separating them. Per the germline V gene, CDR1 is MGHDK and CDR2 is SYGVNS. For the CDR3, the DNA is TGTGCCAGCAGTCAGAGCTATGGCTACACCTTC. It is translated as CASSQSYGYTF.

This clonotype came up a few times. The chain recombines TRBV5-1 with TRBJ1-2; 11 nucleotides line up with TRBD1. CDR1 is SGHRS, CDR2 YFSETQ, per germline. CDR3 length: 17 amino acids. The trim removed 8 bases at V and 6 bases at J, leaving 18 bases unmatched. The CDR3 coding sequence is TGCGCCAGTTCACCTGGGACAGGGGGGTTTCGAGGCGATGGCTACACCTTC. It encodes CASSPGTGGFRGDGYTF.

There are a few counts of this clonotype. This rearrangement joins TRBV29-1 to TRBJ2-3; TRBD2 agrees at 12 bases. The germline V gene encodes CDR1 SQVTM and CDR2 ANQGSEA. This CDR3 is built from 16 residues. V shed 3 bases, J shed 2 bases, and the junction held 6 bases outside the gene matches. In DNA, the CDR3 is TGCAGCGTTGAGGAGGGACTAGCGGGCCTCACAGATACGCAGTATTTT. Translated, it gives CSVEEGLAGLTDTQYF.

This chain connects TRBV18 to TRBJ2-5; D unresolved. Germline V gene data show CDR1 as KGHSH and CDR2 as LQKENI. This CDR3 contains 15 residues. Between the trimmed V and J ends, which lost 1 base and 3 bases, there was a span of 12 bases. The CDR3 loop reads CASSPRFEGKETQYF. The DNA of the CDR3 is TGTGCCAGCTCACCACGTTTCGAAGGCAAAGAGACCCAGTACTTC.

This clonotype was observed at least ten times. The chain uses TRBV3-1 and TRBJ1-1; D unclear. This CDR3 contains 15 residues. The V gene lost 5 bases and the J gene lost 3 bases, with 16 bases spanning the gap. The germline CDR1 and CDR2 sequences are LGHDT and YNNKEL (reference sequence). CDR3 sequence: CASSSRGPGDTEAFF. CDR3 nucleotide sequence: TGTGCCAGCAGCTCCCGAGGGCCCGGGGACACTGAAGCTTTCTTT. The full variable domain, completed using reference TRBV3-1 and TRBJ1-1, is DTAVSQTPKYLVTQMGNDKSIKCEQNLGHDTMYWYKQDSKKFLKIMFSYNNKELIINETVPNRFSPKSPDKAHLNLHINSLELGDSAVYFCASSSRGPGDTEAFFGQGTRLTVV.

This clonotype was seen at least ten times. The chain combines TRBV29-1 with TRBJ1-2; the D is unclear. This CDR3 is 12 amino acids long. Germline-derived CDR1 and CDR2 are SQVTM and ANQGSEA. Trimming shortened V by 5 bases and J by 10 bases, and 17 bases separated the two germline ends. CDR3: CSVQATTPLYTF. The CDR3 DNA follows: TGCAGCGTTCAGGCGACAACTCCCCTCTACACCTTC.

This clonotype was detected only a few times. The V gene is TRBV15, the J gene TRBJ2-3; D ambiguous. With 1 base removed from V and 6 bases from J, the gap between germline ends came to 5 bases. The CDR3 is 12 amino acids. Germline V gives CDR1 LNHNV, CDR2 YYDKDF (reference sequence). CDR3 region: CATSRGGDTQYF. In DNA, the CDR3 is TGTGCCACCAGCAGAGGTGGGGATACGCAGTATTTT.

The chain uses TRBV11-1 and TRBJ1-1; 7 bases are shared with TRBD1. The germline gives CDR1 SGHAT, CDR2 FQDESV (reference sequence). This CDR3 has 18 amino acids. J was trimmed by 4 bases and V by 4 bases; bases with no gene match: 18. CDR3 in DNA: TGTGCCAGCAGCTCCTGGGGGCAGGGGGTATCAGACGGCACTGAAGCTTTCTTT. Protein: CASSSWGQGVSDGTEAFF. Full variable domain (outside the CDR3, taken from reference TRBV11-1 and TRBJ1-1): EAEVAQSPRYKITEKSQAVAFWCDPISGHATLYWYRQILGQGPELLVQFQDESVVDDSQLPKDRFSAERLKGVDSTLKIQPAELGDSAMYLCASSSWGQGVSDGTEAFFGQGTRLTVV.

This clonotype was found a few times. This sequence joins TRBV7-2 and TRBJ2-1; 9 bases align to TRBD2. The CDR3 has 16 residues. With V trimmed by 4 bases and J by 6 bases, 10 bases remained unmatched. Germline lookup yields CDR1 SGHTA and CDR2 FQGNSA. The chain's CDR3 is CASSSSWAGGLNEQFF. CDR3 coding DNA: TGTGCCAGCAGCTCCTCCTGGGCGGGGGGGCTCAATGAGCAGTTCTTC. The full variable domain, its missing parts supplied by reference TRBV7-2 and TRBJ2-1, is GAGVSQSPSNKVTEKGKDVELRCDPISGHTALYWYRQSLGQGLEFLIYFQGNSAPDKSGLPSDRFSAERTGGSVSTLTIQRTQQEDSAVYLCASSSSWAGGLNEQFFGPGTRLTVL.

The V call is TRBV19, the J call TRBJ2-7; no clear D. CDR3 length equals 14 residues. The germline V gene encodes CDR1 LNHDA and CDR2 SQIVND (reference sequence). Between the trimmed V and J ends, which lost 7 bases and 2 bases, there was a span of 15 bases. CDR3 amino acids: CASTLRWQAYEQYF. The CDR3 nucleotides are TGTGCCAGTACTCTAAGGTGGCAGGCCTACGAGCAGTACTTC.